This TCR beta chain appears in the sequencing data of a study of blood T cell repertoires in COVID-19. Across the whole study: COVID-19 samples from acute and convalescent phases originated in the United States, Italy and Spain.

In the source study's methods: Estimation of nucleated cell counts was performed using reference gene primer amplification. Using immunoSEQ multiplex PCR, the repertoire was profiled, and TCRdb retains in-frame clones only, with some absent. D and trimming were read from the DNA, whereas the V and J calls and clone size are those reported in that table. The sample yields some 100,000 clones, roughly 80% seen once. Trimming at V came to 1 base and at J to 5 bases, leaving 5 bases not matched to a gene. This CDR3 has 15 residues. Looked up from germline, CDR1 is SGHTA and CDR2 is FQGNSA. This sequence joins TRBV7-2 and TRBJ2-1, with TRBD2 matching 7 bases. Sequencing was performed on peripheral blood. The sequence was collected from a man aged 65 to 85 with acute or convalescent COVID-19. CDR3 nucleotides: TGTGCCAGCAGCTTAGGGCTAGCGGACAACAATGAGCAGTTCTTC. Its protein product is CASSLGLADNNEQFF. The full variable domain, rest sourced from reference TRBV7-2 and TRBJ2-1, is GAGVSQSPSNKVTEKGKDVELRCDPISGHTALYWYRQSLGQGLEFLIYFQGNSAPDKSGLPSDRFSAERTGGSVSTLTIQRTQQEDSAVYLCASSLGLADNNEQFFGPGTRLTVL.